The rows below give T cell receptor beta chains drawn from one sample of a study of T cell changes during pregnancy in multiple sclerosis. The data were produced by immunoSEQ multiplex PCR, yet TCRdb's version contains in-frame clones alone and is incomplete. The repertoire holds 50,000 to 60,000 clones, with 85% to 95% as singletons. The sequencing used CD4+ T cells from peripheral blood mononuclear cells, collected in the second trimester of pregnancy. These receptors all come from a female donor with multiple sclerosis, enrolled in a pregnancy study. The CDR3 runs from the conserved cysteine through the conserved F or W. A D gene is named only where the DNA matches it firmly. Some rows have no size entry. The others give once, few or many, or a class for an expanded clone.

v_gene	j_gene	d_gene	abundance	CDR3nt	CDR3aa
TRBV6-5	TRBJ2-7	.	.	TGTGCCAGCAGTCGCGAGACAGGTTCCTACGAGCAGTACTTC	CASSRETGSYEQYF
TRBV11-2	TRBJ1-6	TRBD1	few	TGTGCCAGCAGCTTATTTGGGACAGAGCTCCACTTT	CASSLFGTELHF
TRBV5-1	TRBJ1-6	.	.	TGCGCCAGCAGCTTGGATCTTCTAGGGACACCCCCGCTGGCAGATAATTCACCCCTCCACTTT	CASSLDLLGTPPLADNSPLHF
TRBV9	TRBJ1-2	.	.	TGTGCCAGCAGCGTATGGGGAGGGGCTAGGAACTATGGCTACACCTTC	CASSVWGGARNYGYTF
TRBV7-2	TRBJ1-1	TRBD1	.	TGTGCCAGCAGGCCGGACAGGTTTGGCACTGAAGCTTTCTTT	CASRPDRFGTEAFF
TRBV6-1	TRBJ2-7	.	.	TGTGCCACCACCGACAGTTTGCGGCCGCCCTACGAGCAGTACTTC	CATTDSLRPPYEQYF
TRBV5-1	TRBJ2-2	.	.	TGCGCCAGCAGCTTGTATCCAGGGAACACCGGGGAGCTGTTTTTT	CASSLYPGNTGELFF
TRBV7-8	TRBJ2-7	.	once	TGTGCCAGCAGCTTAGGGAGGGCCCCGCACCTCTACGAGCAGTACTTC	CASSLGRAPHLYEQYF
TRBV7-8	TRBJ2-1	.	.	TGTGCCAGCAGCGAACGGCTCGGGGGAACCAATGAGCAGTTCTTC	CASSERLGGTNEQFF
TRBV5-8	TRBJ2-5	TRBD1	.	TGTGCCAGCAGCCCGTTTCAGGTCTCCGACAGGGCAACCAAAGAGACCCAGTACTTC	CASSPFQVSDRATKETQYF
TRBV14	TRBJ1-2	.	.	TGTGCCAGCAGCCAAGCCAGTACAGGCTTCAGGGATGGCTACACCTTC	CASSQASTGFRDGYTF
TRBV4-1	TRBJ2-1	.	.	TGCGCCAGCAGCCAAGTAAACATCGTCTCCTACAATGAGCAGTTCTTC	CASSQVNIVSYNEQFF
TRBV5-1	TRBJ2-7	TRBD1	.	TGCGCCAGCAGCCCGACAGGGAACCGTTACGAGCAGTACTTC	CASSPTGNRYEQYF
TRBV12-2	TRBJ2-7	.	.	TGTGCAAGTCGCTTAGTGAAGTGTCTAGCGAATTTCTACGAGCAGTACTTC	CASRLVKCLANFYEQYF
TRBV2	TRBJ2-7	TRBD1	.	TGTGCCAGCAGAGGAAGGACAGGGGGGGGGTACGAGCAGTACTTC	CASRGRTGGGYEQYF
TRBV29-1	TRBJ1-5	TRBD1	.	TGCAGCGTGGGACAGGGGCCGAATCAGCCCCAGCATTTT	CSVGQGPNQPQHF
TRBV11-2	TRBJ1-1	.	few	TGTGCCAGCAGCTTAGCAAATCGAGACACTGAAGCTTTCTTT	CASSLANRDTEAFF
TRBV2	TRBJ2-4	TRBD2	.	TGTGCCAGCAGGGAAGGACTAGCGGGGCAAAAAAACATTCAGTACTTC	CASREGLAGQKNIQYF
TRBV6-5	TRBJ2-7	TRBD2	.	TGTGCCAGCAGTCAGCGGGGGGCAGGTGAGCAGTACTTC	CASSQRGAGEQYF